These 20 T cell receptor beta chains were sequenced from one sample in a study of T cells in Graves' hyperthyroidism and ophthalmopathy. TCR beta CDR3 regions were amplified from RNA. The TCR CDR3 first-round RT-PCR relied on the HTBI primer set. TCRdb reprocessed the multiplex PCR reads via MiXCR and lists one record per CDR3 protein. The table has approximately 590,000 distinct CDR3 sequences, approximately 15% seen once. The sequenced sample consisted of blood. These receptor sequences come from a woman aged 30 to 39 with Graves' hyperthyroidism.

The chain carries TRBV4-1 and TRBJ2-3; D is unclear. The germline CDR1 and CDR2 sequences are MGHRA and YSYEKL. The CDR3 has 17 amino acids. The V gene lost 1 base and the J gene lost 0 bases, with 14 bases spanning the gap. The CDR3 loop reads CASSQGGYVPSTDTQYF. In DNA, the CDR3 is TGCGCCAGCAGCCAAGGAGGTTACGTCCCCAGCACAGATACGCAGTATTTT.

This clonotype was counted many times. The rearrangement uses TRBV27 and TRBJ1-1; no firm D call. V gave up 5 bases and J gave up 4 bases, with 14 bases separating them. The germline V gene has CDR1 MNHEY and CDR2 SMNVEV (reference sequence). This CDR3 spans 14 amino acids. The CDR3 spells CASSLPPPFTEAFF. DNA of the CDR3: TGTGCCAGCAGTCTTCCCCCCCCCTTCACTGAAGCTTTCTTT.

This clonotype was detected many times. V is TRBV7-2 and J is TRBJ2-1; D possibly corresponds to TRBD2 (6 bases). Trimming stripped 8 bases from V and 5 bases from J, with 13 bases between. The germline CDR1 and CDR2 sequences are SGHTA and FQGNSA. The CDR3 is 13 residues long. The CDR3 is CASRFVADNEQFF. CDR3 DNA: TGTGCCAGCCGATTCGTAGCGGACAATGAGCAGTTCTTC. The variable domain in full, with the rest retrieved from reference TRBV7-2 and TRBJ2-1, is GAGVSQSPSNKVTEKGKDVELRCDPISGHTALYWYRQSLGQGLEFLIYFQGNSAPDKSGLPSDRFSAERTGGSVSTLTIQRTQQEDSAVYLCASRFVADNEQFFGPGTRLTVL.

This clonotype was counted a few times. The rearrangement uses TRBV30 and TRBJ2-7; 7 nucleotides line up with TRBD2. Germline V gene data show CDR1 as GTSNPN and CDR2 as SVGIG (reference sequence). CDR3 length: 14 amino acids. V lost 3 bases, J lost 2 bases, and 7 bases stayed unmatched. Here the CDR3 DNA reads TGTGCCTGGAGCCAAGCGGGACCCCCCTACGAGCAGTACTTC. Amino acids: CAWSQAGPPYEQYF.

This clonotype was detected many times. The V gene is TRBV5-1, the J gene TRBJ2-7, with 7 bases aligning to TRBD1. Looked up from germline, CDR1 is SGHRS and CDR2 is YFSETQ. After removal of 2 bases from V and 2 bases from J, the junction contained 13 bases not matched to a gene. This CDR3 has 17 residues. The CDR3 is CASSFPPAGTAPYEQYF. The CDR3 DNA reads as TGCGCCAGCAGCTTTCCCCCCGCCGGGACAGCTCCCTACGAGCAGTACTTC.

This clonotype was found once. This chain connects TRBV7-8 to TRBJ1-4; TRBD1 might be the D (6 bases). Germline V lookup: CDR1 SGHVS, CDR2 FQNEAQ. Deletions cut 2 bases from V and 11 bases from J, with 21 bases between. The CDR3 length is 16 residues. The CDR3 loop is CASSLNVAGGGDKLFF. CDR3 nucleotides: TGTGCCAGCAGCTTAAACGTAGCTGGGGGCGGTGATAAACTGTTTTTT.

This sequence joins TRBV27 and TRBJ2-1, with D possibly being TRBD1 (6 bases). Germline CDR1 and CDR2: MNHEY and SMNVEV (reference sequence). Trimming took 6 bases from V and 7 from J, leaving 22 bases between them. This CDR3 region has 16 residues. As DNA, the CDR3 is TGTGCCAGCAGGGCCAGCTCCGGGACACCAAAAAATGAGCAGTTCTTC. Amino acid sequence: CASRASSGTPKNEQFF.

This clonotype showed up just a few times. The rearrangement uses TRBV6-5 and TRBJ2-1; D is perhaps TRBD2 (6 bases). The CDR3 loop spans 15 amino acids. Per germline, CDR1 MNHEY and CDR2 SVGAGI. Trimming removed 2 bases from V and 0 bases from J, with 8 bases in between. The DNA of the CDR3 is TGTGCCAGCAGTTACGTCGGGGGCTCCTACAATGAGCAGTTCTTC. As protein: CASSYVGGSYNEQFF.

This clonotype appeared a few times. The chain employs TRBV19 and TRBJ1-5; D perhaps matches TRBD1 (5 bases). Trimming pared 7 bases from V and 5 bases from J, leaving 18 bases between. The CDR3 has 15 residues. Per the germline V gene, CDR1 is LNHDA and CDR2 is SQIVND (reference sequence). The CDR3 sequence: CASTAATAGYQPQHF. The DNA for the CDR3 is TGTGCCAGTACCGCCGCGACGGCAGGGTATCAGCCCCAGCATTTT.

This clonotype was picked up a small number of times. This chain links TRBV7-9 with TRBJ2-1, with 10 bases lining up with TRBD2. V shed 5 bases and J 2 bases; nucleotides not matched to a gene: 9. This CDR3 has 17 amino acids. CDR1 is SEHNR and CDR2 is FQNEAQ in the germline V gene (reference sequence). CDR3: CASSGLAGDITYNEQFF. The CDR3 DNA is TGTGCCAGCAGCGGGCTAGCGGGAGATATAACCTACAATGAGCAGTTCTTC. The full variable domain, with the rest looked up from reference TRBV7-9 and TRBJ2-1, is DTGVSQNPRHKITKRGQNVTFRCDPISEHNRLYWYRQTLGQGPEFLTYFQNEAQLEKSRLLSDRFSAERPKGSFSTLEIQRTEQGDSAMYLCASSGLAGDITYNEQFFGPGTRLTVL.

This clonotype was picked up many times. The chain links TRBV11-2 to TRBJ2-1; 10 nucleotides match TRBD2. Germline assignment: CDR1 SGHAT and CDR2 FQNNGV. The CDR3 is 19 residues long. J lost 3 bases, V lost 6 bases, and 17 bases had no gene match. The CDR3 region is CASSYRNLLAGEVYNEQFF. CDR3 bases: TGTGCCAGCAGTTACCGTAACCTGCTAGCGGGAGAAGTCTACAATGAGCAGTTCTTC.

This clonotype was found a few times. The chain couples TRBV9 to TRBJ2-3; 10 positions agree with TRBD2. The CDR3 totals 19 residues. V dropped 4 bases and J dropped 4; count of bases not matched to a gene: 18. The germline V gene encodes CDR1 SGDLS and CDR2 YYNGEE. The CDR3 spells CASSTLATTLAGGADTQYF. In nucleotides, the CDR3 is TGTGCCAGCAGCACTCTAGCTACGACTTTAGCGGGAGGTGCAGATACGCAGTATTTT.

This chain uses TRBV7-3 with TRBJ2-1; 7 positions match TRBD2. Unmatched junction bases numbered 14, after V lost 1 base and J lost 8 bases. This CDR3 comprises 17 residues. The germline V gene has CDR1 SGHTA and CDR2 FQGTGA. The CDR3 DNA reads as TGTGCCAGCAGCTTAATATTACGCGGGAGTCTGGGCGATGAGCAGTTCTTC. As protein: CASSLILRGSLGDEQFF.

In its sample, this clonotype was seen many times. V usage is TRBV11-1 and J usage is TRBJ2-5, with TRBD1 identical over 10 bases. Germline V gene lookup returns CDR1 SGHAT and CDR2 FQDESV (reference sequence). V gave up 5 bases and J gave up 4 bases; unmatched junction bases: 7. The CDR3 runs 15 residues. In DNA, the CDR3 is TGTGCCAGCAGCGCCGGACAGGGGGTAGGAGAGACCCAGTACTTC. It specifies CASSAGQGVGETQYF.

The chain carries TRBV25-1 and TRBJ1-4; D remains unclear. Germline values: CDR1 MGHDK, CDR2 SYGVNS. This CDR3 contains 16 residues. V lost 0 bases and J 3 bases, leaving 11 bases between the germline ends. In DNA, the CDR3 is TGTGCCAGCAGTGAATATAAGGCCAGCGCTAATGAAAAACTGTTTTTT. Amino acids: CASSEYKASANEKLFF.

This clonotype has ten or more counts. The chain has TRBV27 and TRBJ2-1; possibly TRBD1 or TRBD2 for D (6 bases each). Germline V CDR1 and CDR2: MNHEY, SMNVEV (reference sequence). This CDR3 is built from 13 residues. V shed 3 bases and J shed 10 bases, with 13 bases lying between them. The chain's CDR3 is CASSFWDGGEQFF. Written as DNA, the CDR3 is TGTGCCAGCAGTTTCTGGGACGGGGGCGAGCAGTTCTTC.

At least ten counts were recorded for this clonotype. The J gene is TRBJ1-3, the V gene TRBV28; D gene uncertain. Germline-derived CDR1 and CDR2 are MDHEN and SYDVKM. This CDR3 has 14 amino acids. V was trimmed by 7 bases and J by 0 bases, leaving 10 bases between them. The CDR3 region has the DNA TGTGCCAGCACCTCATCAGCCTCTGGAAACACCATATATTTT. It is translated as CASTSSASGNTIYF.

A note on this clonotype: This may be a read error: a much more frequent sequence differs by one nucleotide. This sequence joins TRBV12-3 or TRBV12-4 and TRBJ2-6, with D possibly being TRBD1 (5 bases). The CDR3 loop spans 14 amino acids. CDR3 DNA sequence: TGTGCCAGCAGCCGACTCTCTGGGGCCAACGCCCTGACTTTC. Protein sequence: CASSRLSGANALTF.

This clonotype was detected many times. The chain links TRBV11-2 to TRBJ1-1; no reliable D call. The length of the CDR3 is 13 residues. CDR1 is SGHAT, CDR2 FQNNGV, per germline. V was trimmed by 5 bases and J by 7 bases, leaving 14 bases between them. For the CDR3, the DNA is TGTGCCAGCAGCCCACTCCGGGCACATGAAGCTTTCTTT. Residues: CASSPLRAHEAFF.

The chain links TRBV4-1 to TRBJ2-3, with 7 bases that match TRBD2. This CDR3 contains 16 residues. Germline V gives CDR1 MGHRA, CDR2 YSYEKL. J gave up 5 bases and V 4 bases, and 12 bases lay outside the gene matches. The CDR3 nucleotides are TGCGCCAGCAGCCCCTACGGACTAGTGGGAGGAGATACGCAGTATTTT. It specifies CASSPYGLVGGDTQYF.